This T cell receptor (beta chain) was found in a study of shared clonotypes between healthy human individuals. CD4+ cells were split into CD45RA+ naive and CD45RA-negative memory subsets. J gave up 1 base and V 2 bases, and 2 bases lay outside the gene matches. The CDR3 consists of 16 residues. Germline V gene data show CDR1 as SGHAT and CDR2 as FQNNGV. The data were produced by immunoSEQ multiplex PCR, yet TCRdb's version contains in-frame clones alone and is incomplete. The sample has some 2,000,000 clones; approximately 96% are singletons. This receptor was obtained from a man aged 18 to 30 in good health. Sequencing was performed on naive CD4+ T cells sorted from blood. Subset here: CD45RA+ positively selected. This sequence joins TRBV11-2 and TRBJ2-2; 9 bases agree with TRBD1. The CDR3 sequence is CASSLTTGGNTGELFF. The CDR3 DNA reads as TGTGCCAGCAGCTTAACGACAGGGGGGAACACCGGGGAGCTGTTTTTT. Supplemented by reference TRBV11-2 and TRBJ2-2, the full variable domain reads EAGVAQSPRYKIIEKRQSVAFWCNPISGHATLYWYQQILGQGPKLLIQFQNNGVVDDSQLPKDRFSAERLKGVDSTLKIQPAKLEDSAVYLCASSLTTGGNTGELFFGEGSRLTVL.